This T cell receptor (beta chain) was retrieved from a study of T cell repertoires in cytomegalovirus infection. Study at large: Both a matching HLA type and CMV infection were indicated by public TCR beta signatures.

TCRdb itself ran the reads through MiXCR, one entry per CDR3 protein. Seen here are approximately 130,000 distinct CDR3 sequences, less than 9.5% observed once, and the top ten hold around 10%. This clonotype has at least ten counts. No antigen is known for it. The ends were cut back, 7 bases at V and 0 bases at J, with 6 bases in the middle. This CDR3 contains 13 residues. Germline CDR1 reads SNHLY; CDR2 reads FYNNEI. Broader study findings: Ex vivo responses were dominated by HLA-C-restricted CMV-specific TCR beta clonotypes.

The specimen sequenced was PBMCs. The chain joins TRBV2 to TRBJ1-4; D ambiguous. This clonotype was sampled from a human donor in good health (CMV status not recorded). Some clones in this sample may be carry-over from other donors' samples. CDR3 sequence: CASKLATNEKLFF. The DNA for the CDR3 is TGTGCCAGCAAATTGGCAACTAATGAAAAACTGTTTTTT.